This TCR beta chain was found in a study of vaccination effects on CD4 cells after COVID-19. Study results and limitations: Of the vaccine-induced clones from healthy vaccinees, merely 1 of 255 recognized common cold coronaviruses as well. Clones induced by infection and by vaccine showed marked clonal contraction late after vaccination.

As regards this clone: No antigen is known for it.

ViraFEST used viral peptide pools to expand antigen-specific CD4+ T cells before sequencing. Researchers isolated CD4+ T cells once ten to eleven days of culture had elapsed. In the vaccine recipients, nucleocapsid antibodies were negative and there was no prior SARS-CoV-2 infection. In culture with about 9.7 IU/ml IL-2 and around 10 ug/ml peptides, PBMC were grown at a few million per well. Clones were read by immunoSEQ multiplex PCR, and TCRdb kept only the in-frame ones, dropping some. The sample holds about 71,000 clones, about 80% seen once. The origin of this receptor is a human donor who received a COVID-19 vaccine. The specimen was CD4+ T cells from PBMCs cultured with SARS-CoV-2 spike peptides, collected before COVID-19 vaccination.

The CDR3 nucleotides are TGTGCCAGCAGCCCAGGGACCAGTGGCTACACCTTC. The encoded protein is CASSPGTSGYTF. The chain has TRBV7-9 and TRBJ1-2; D perhaps matches TRBD1 (5 bases). In germline, CDR1 is SEHNR, CDR2 FQNEAQ (reference sequence). V was clipped by 5 bases and J by 7 bases, with 11 bases between them. This CDR3 spans 12 amino acids.